This T cell receptor (beta chain) was documented in a study of Graves' ophthalmopathy and Graves' hyperthyroidism. Study-level information: At initial diagnosis, peripheral blood was obtained, and this preceded any treatment.

Whole-study results and caveats: Ophthalmopathy progression was predicted with 70.59% sensitivity and approximately 79% specificity. Most thyroid clonotypes with frequency above 0.001 were detected in blood too.

Remarks on this clonotype: Its target is unknown.

Researchers took RNA transcripts and amplified TCR beta CDR3 regions from them. The first-round RT-PCR employed HTBI primers together with the Qiagen OneStep RT-PCR kit. A multiplex PCR was then performed as the second round. One entry per CDR3 protein results from TCRdb running MiXCR on the multiplex PCR reads. There are about 390,000 distinct CDR3 sequences in the sample; 15% to 19% occur only once, and roughly 7% lies in the top ten. No progression to ophthalmopathy over 18 months defined stable hyperthyroidism. The V and J ends lost 6 bases and 5 bases, in that order; junction bases with no gene match: 10. Germline V gene sequence: CDR1 SGHRS, CDR2 YFSETQ. The CDR3 contains 15 residues.

What was sequenced was peripheral blood. This TCR derives from a woman younger than 35 with stable Graves' hyperthyroidism. J is TRBJ2-5 and V is TRBV5-1, with TRBD1 matching 10 bases. This CDR3 is CASNEGQGIAETQYF. The CDR3 DNA reads as TGCGCCAGCAACGAGGGACAGGGGATTGCCGAGACCCAGTACTTC.